The 28 T cell receptor beta chains below come from one sample, sequenced in a study of blood T cell repertoires in COVID-19. Sequencing used immunoSEQ multiplex PCR; TCRdb keeps in-frame clones, though not all of them. This table holds just over 20,000 clones, 85% to 90% found once. The sequencing sample was made of peripheral blood. The receptors stem from a man aged 50 to 60 with active COVID-19.

By proportion, this clone is medium-sized (0.01 to 0.1%). The V call is TRBV3-1 (or the pseudogene TRBV3-2), the J call TRBJ1-5; D ambiguous. The CDR3 consists of 16 residues. V lost 1 base and J lost 5, with 15 bases in between. Germline V lookup: CDR1 LGHDT, CDR2 YNNKEL (reference sequence). CDR3 sequence (DNA): TGTGCCAGCAGCCAAGCCTTGACGGGAGGCTATCAGCCCCAGCATTTT. Translation gives CASSQALTGGYQPQHF.

The J gene is TRBJ2-7, the V gene TRBV5-6; 7 nucleotides agree with TRBD1. CDR1 and CDR2 (germline): SGHDT, YYEEEE. Germline trimming cut 4 bases from V and 2 bases from J; bases unmatched to any gene: 12. The CDR3 has 16 residues. In DNA form, the CDR3 reads TGTGCCAGCAGCGCAGATTTCCGGGACAGAGCCTACGAGCAGTACTTC. Its protein product is CASSADFRDRAYEQYF.

V usage is TRBV5-1 and J usage is TRBJ2-1; 11 bases agree with TRBD1. The CDR3 is 15 residues long. Germline CDR1 reads SGHRS; CDR2 reads YFSETQ. V shed 4 bases and J 6 bases; nucleotides not matched to a gene: 6. The CDR3 coding sequence is TGCGCCAGCAGCACAGCCGGGACAGGGGGCAATGAGCAGTTCTTC. Its translation is CASSTAGTGGNEQFF. The complete variable domain, with remaining parts taken from reference TRBV5-1 and TRBJ2-1, reads KAGVTQTPRYLIKTRGQQVTLSCSPISGHRSVSWYQQTPGQGLQFLFEYFSETQRNKGNFPGRFSGRQFSNSRSEMNVSTLELGDSALYLCASSTAGTGGNEQFFGPGTRLTVL.

The rearrangement links TRBV7-3 to TRBJ2-2; tentatively, D is TRBD1 (5 bases). This CDR3 is 15 amino acids long. Trimming removed 3 bases at V and 4 bases at J, with 12 bases between. CDR1 and CDR2 from the germline V gene are SGHTA and FQGTGA. The DNA for the CDR3 is TGTGCCAGCAGCTTGCAGGGCGGAAGCACCGGGGAGCTGTTTTTT. It specifies CASSLQGGSTGELFF.

The chain carries TRBV5-1 and TRBJ1-6, with a possible D match to TRBD1 (5 bases). The CDR3 contains 16 residues. V was trimmed by 3 bases and J by 7 bases, leaving 17 bases between them. Germline CDR1 is SGHRS and CDR2 is YFSETQ. The CDR3 nucleotides are TGCGCCAGCAGCTCGGCGGGGGGAATGGGAAATTCACCCCTCCACTTT. Its translation: CASSSAGGMGNSPLHF.

In this sample, this clone turned up once. The chain recombines TRBV29-1 with TRBJ1-2, with 11 bases that match TRBD1. Germline trimming cut 5 bases from V and 8 bases from J; bases unmatched to any gene: 7. The CDR3 has 13 residues. Germline-derived CDR1 and CDR2 are SQVTM and ANQGSEA. This chain's CDR3 is CSVTGQGVDGYTF. CDR3 in DNA: TGCAGCGTTACGGGACAGGGGGTTGACGGCTACACCTTC.

This clone showed up just a few times. The CDR3 DNA reads TGCGCCAGCAGCCAGGGGGACATTAGCAATCAGCCCCAGCATTTT. As protein: CASSQGDISNQPQHF. The rearrangement uses TRBV4-1 and TRBJ1-5; tentative D call: TRBD1 (6 bases). The CDR3 spans 15 residues. Trimming stripped 3 bases from V and 0 bases from J, with 9 bases between. Looked up from germline, CDR1 is MGHRA and CDR2 is YSYEKL.

The rearrangement links TRBV2 to TRBJ2-7; D ambiguous. Trimming cost V 1 base and J 1 base, with 8 bases left between them. This CDR3 contains 14 residues. CDR1 and CDR2 (germline): SNHLY, FYNNEI. In DNA, the CDR3 is TGTGCCAGCAGTGAAGGGGCCTGGTCCTACGAGCAGTACTTC. It encodes CASSEGAWSYEQYF.

The chain recombines TRBV7-8 with TRBJ1-6, with TRBD1 identical over 8 bases. CDR1 and CDR2 (germline): SGHVS, FQNEAQ. V lost 6 bases, J lost 7 bases, and 11 bases stayed unmatched. The CDR3 is made up of 16 amino acids. The CDR3 coding sequence is TGTGCCAGCAGTCCGCCCCAACAGGGGGGGAATTCACCCCTCCACTTT. It is translated as CASSPPQQGGNSPLHF.

This chain connects TRBV28 to TRBJ2-3; tentatively, D is TRBD1 (6 bases). The CDR3 is 15 amino acids. Trimming left V 6 bases short and J 6 bases short, with 19 bases between. Germline CDR1 MDHEN, CDR2 SYDVKM. The CDR3 coding sequence is TGTGCCAGCAGCCCTCGGACAGTTTGGGGGGATACGCAGTATTTT. Protein product: CASSPRTVWGDTQYF.

V and J are TRBV19 and TRBJ2-7, with D perhaps TRBD1 (5 bases). Germline CDR1 reads LNHDA; CDR2 reads SQIVND (reference sequence). The CDR3 loop spans 15 amino acids. V shed 1 base and J shed 3 bases, with 13 bases lying between them. CDR3 protein: CASSIAPQGSYEQYF. The CDR3 bases are TGTGCCAGTAGTATAGCCCCCCAGGGTAGCTACGAGCAGTACTTC. Combining the CDR3 with reference TRBV19 and TRBJ2-7 gives the whole variable domain DGGITQSPKYLFRKEGQNVTLSCEQNLNHDAMYWYRQDPGQGLRLIYYSQIVNDFQKGDIAEGYSVSREKKESFPLTVTSAQKNPTAFYLCASSIAPQGSYEQYFGPGTRLTVT.

The gene calls are TRBV7-9 and TRBJ2-3; the D gene is possibly TRBD2 (5 bases). The CDR3 loop spans 17 amino acids. Germline CDR1 is SEHNR and CDR2 is FQNEAQ (reference sequence). The V and J ends lost 5 bases and 0 bases respectively, with 18 bases between them. For the CDR3, the DNA is TGTGCCAGCAGCCTATCACCTGGGCGGACTAGCACAGATACGCAGTATTTT. This codes for CASSLSPGRTSTDTQYF.

This chain links TRBV5-6 with TRBJ2-1; 13 bases are a match to TRBD2. The CDR3 is made up of 16 amino acids. Germline V lookup: CDR1 SGHDT, CDR2 YYEEEE. With 5 bases clipped from V and 3 bases from J, the junction kept 5 bases outside the gene matches. Here the CDR3 DNA reads TGTGCCAGCAGTCGACTAGCGGGGGGCTACTACAATGAGCAGTTCTTC. This encodes CASSRLAGGYYNEQFF. The full variable domain, completed using reference TRBV5-6 and TRBJ2-1, is DAGVTQSPTHLIKTRGQQVTLRCSPKSGHDTVSWYQQALGQGPQFIFQYYEEEERQRGNFPDRFSGHQFPNYSSELNVNALLLGDSALYLCASSRLAGGYYNEQFFGPGTRLTVL.

The rearrangement joins TRBV12-3 or TRBV12-4 to TRBJ2-1; 10 bases are a match to TRBD1. The CDR3 totals 13 residues. V lost 10 bases to trimming and J lost 9 bases; unmatched junction nucleotides: 9. CDR3 protein: CATVRDRGREQFF. CDR3 nucleotide sequence: TGTGCCACCGTACGCGACAGGGGGCGTGAGCAGTTCTTC.

V gene TRBV9 combines with J gene TRBJ2-2; D gene ambiguous. The CDR3 spans 12 residues. The germline V and J ends were trimmed by 4 bases and 8 bases, with 9 bases remaining between them. The germline V gene has CDR1 SGDLS and CDR2 YYNGEE. The CDR3 sequence is CASSPVWGELFF. Written as DNA, the CDR3 is TGTGCCAGCAGCCCGGTTTGGGGGGAGCTGTTTTTT. Together with reference TRBV9 and TRBJ2-2, the CDR3 gives the full variable domain: DSGVTQTPKHLITATGQRVTLRCSPRSGDLSVYWYQQSLDQGLQFLIQYYNGEERAKGNILERFSAQQFPDLHSELNLSSLELGDSALYFCASSPVWGELFFGEGSRLTVL.

This chain links TRBV5-1 with TRBJ2-1; TRBD1 aligns across 9 bases. Germline CDR1 SGHRS, CDR2 YFSETQ. The CDR3 has 15 residues. The trim removed 4 bases at V and 6 bases at J, leaving 8 bases unmatched. CDR3 coding DNA: TGCGCCAGCAGCGCCGGGACAGGGCCTCTCAATGAGCAGTTCTTC. Protein product: CASSAGTGPLNEQFF.

This clone was recorded only once. This chain joins TRBV5-4 and TRBJ2-5; possible D gene TRBD2, 5 bases. V was cut by 2 bases and J by 5 bases, with 10 bases left in between. Germline CDR1 reads SGHNT; CDR2 reads YYREEE (reference sequence). The CDR3 is 13 amino acids. The CDR3 coding sequence is TGTGCCAGCAGCTTCCGGGGTTTGGAGACCCAGTACTTC. This encodes CASSFRGLETQYF. The variable domain in full, completed from reference TRBV5-4 and TRBJ2-5, reads ETGVTQSPTHLIKTRGQQVTLRCSSQSGHNTVSWYQQALGQGPQFIFQYYREEENGRGNFPPRFSGLQFPNYSSELNVNALELDDSALYLCASSFRGLETQYFGPGTRLLVL.

V and J are TRBV14 and TRBJ1-2; tentative D call: TRBD1 (5 bases). The CDR3 loop spans 14 amino acids. Germline assignment: CDR1 SGHDN and CDR2 FVKESK. Trimming pared 0 bases from V and 5 bases from J, leaving 10 bases between. The DNA for the CDR3 is TGTGCCAGCAGCCAAGAAGGACACCTATATGGCTACACCTTC. Protein: CASSQEGHLYGYTF.

V is TRBV7-9 and J is TRBJ1-2; D is ambiguous. The CDR3 has 15 residues. CDR1 and CDR2 (germline): SEHNR, FQNEAQ (reference sequence). Deletions cut 5 bases from V and 2 bases from J, with 15 bases between. CDR3 DNA: TGTGCCAGCAGCGGTTGGCGAGGGAGCAACTATGGCTACACCTTC. This sequence encodes CASSGWRGSNYGYTF.

The chain is built from TRBV7-2 and TRBJ2-1; 7 nucleotides align to TRBD2. The germline CDR1 and CDR2 sequences are SGHTA and FQGNSA. J was trimmed by 0 bases and V by 1 base; bases with no gene match: 9. The CDR3 is 18 amino acids. CDR3 region: CASSLGGMRGSSYNEQFF. The DNA of the CDR3 is TGTGCCAGCAGCTTAGGAGGAATGCGGGGGAGCTCCTACAATGAGCAGTTCTTC.

The V call is TRBV18, the J call TRBJ2-2; 7 nucleotides agree with TRBD2. Germline lookup yields CDR1 KGHSH and CDR2 LQKENI. V lost 3 bases and J lost 0; bases outside the gene matches: 10. The length of the CDR3 is 18 residues. CDR3 in DNA: TGTGCCAGCTCACCGCAACCCTCTAGCGGCGCGAACACCGGGGAGCTGTTTTTT. Translated: CASSPQPSSGANTGELFF.

The chain links TRBV12-5 to TRBJ1-1; D is undetermined. The CDR3 sequence is 18 residues long. Germline CDR1 is LGHNT and CDR2 is FRNRAP. Trimming left V 0 bases short and J 3 bases short, with 20 bases between. As DNA, the CDR3 is TGTGCTAGTGGTTTGGTCAAAGGCCCTACCTATCGGGACACTGAAGCTTTCTTT. Its protein product is CASGLVKGPTYRDTEAFF.

This rearrangement joins TRBV6-5 to TRBJ2-7; a weak D match, TRBD2 (7 bases). With 7 bases removed from V and 3 bases from J, the gap between germline ends came to 13 bases. CDR3 length equals 13 residues. Germline lookup yields CDR1 MNHEY and CDR2 SVGAGI. The CDR3 DNA sequence: TGTGCCAGCATACCGGGGGGCTACTACGAGCAGTACTTC. This gives the protein CASIPGGYYEQYF.

V and J are TRBV4-3 and TRBJ1-2, with D uncertain. The CDR3 has 14 residues. Per germline, CDR1 LGHNA and CDR2 YSLEER. V gave up 1 base and J gave up 4 bases, with 10 bases separating them. The CDR3 region has the DNA TGCGCCAGCAGCCAAGCGGGCGAGGGCTATGGCTACACCTTC. As protein: CASSQAGEGYGYTF.

There are a few counts of this clone. The V call is TRBV9, the J call TRBJ2-3, with D hard to call. CDR1 is SGDLS, CDR2 YYNGEE, per germline. The length of the CDR3 is 13 residues. V lost 3 bases and J lost 3, with 8 bases in between. The CDR3 DNA reads TGTGCCAGCAGCGCTAGTCTAACAGATACGCAGTATTTT. Amino acids: CASSASLTDTQYF.

The rearrangement joins TRBV29-1 to TRBJ1-2; no reliable D call. This CDR3 is 14 amino acids long. Trimming took off 4 bases at V and 1 base at J, with 13 bases between the two ends. The germline CDR1 and CDR2 sequences are SQVTM and ANQGSEA. The CDR3 bases are TGCAGCGTTGGGCAGGTGGACTATAACTATGGCTACACCTTC. This gives the protein CSVGQVDYNYGYTF.

The chain employs TRBV11-3 and TRBJ1-1, with D perhaps TRBD1 (5 bases). V was shortened by 1 base and J by 0 bases, with 15 bases between the two germline ends. The CDR3 length is 17 residues. Germline V gene data show CDR1 as SGHNT and CDR2 as YENEEA. CDR3 bases: TGTGCCAGCAGCTTAGTTCGGGGGGATATCATGAACACTGAAGCTTTCTTT. Its protein product is CASSLVRGDIMNTEAFF.

This chain connects TRBV9 to TRBJ1-1; TRBD1 agrees at 8 bases. Germline values: CDR1 SGDLS, CDR2 YYNGEE. CDR3 size: 16 residues. V dropped 4 bases and J dropped 4; count of bases not matched to a gene: 12. Here the CDR3 DNA reads TGTGCCAGCAGCTCCAACCCGACAGGGGTTGCCACTGAAGCTTTCTTT. This encodes CASSSNPTGVATEAFF.